This T cell receptor (beta chain) was recorded in a study of shared clonotypes between healthy human individuals. Looking at the study overall: Three plates were used per donor for CD4 naive, three for CD4 memory, two for CD8 naive and one for CD8 memory.

Terminally differentiated effector memory CD45RA+ cells were excluded from the naive CD8 cells, which were CD45RO-negative and positively selected for CCR7. Overall study results and limits: Researchers sampled only blood; tissue repertoires likely differ.

Deletions cut 5 bases from V and 0 bases from J, with 17 bases between. The CDR3 spans 18 residues. Germline V gene lookup returns CDR1 PRHDT and CDR2 FYEKMQ (reference sequence). In the case of this clone: The antigen remains undetermined.

Study processing details: There were no quality scores in the junction-only immunoSEQ sequences, so filtering differed. Profiling relied on immunoSEQ multiplex PCR, and the TCRdb table lists in-frame clones only, not all of them. V and J calls and clone size are copied from that table; D and trimming were computed from the DNA. The table has about 1,800,000 clones, just under 95% seen once. The chain couples TRBV13 to TRBJ2-6; D assignment may be TRBD1 or TRBD2 (5 bases each). The receptor was isolated from a man younger than 35 in good health. Material for sequencing was naive CD8+ T cells sorted from blood. The CDR3 DNA reads as TGTGCCAGCAGCGCGGATCGGGACCCGAGCTCTGGGGCCAACGTCCTGACTTTC. Protein: CASSADRDPSSGANVLTF.